A selection of T cell receptor beta chains follows, all from one sample in a study of blood T cell repertoires in COVID-19. The repertoire was sequenced with immunoSEQ multiplex PCR; TCRdb's copy has only in-frame clones and lacks some. Among some 180,000 clones listed, 76% were seen once. Sequencing was carried out using peripheral blood. All receptors derive from a woman between 50 and 59 years old with active or convalescent COVID-19. The CDR3 runs from the conserved cysteine through the conserved F or W. The D gene is left open where the match is weak. Not every row has a clone size; where given, it reads once, few, many or a size class.

j_call | d_call | v_call | clone_size | cdr3_aa | cdr3_nt
TRBJ1-5 | NA | TRBV6-6 | once | CASVRDSNQPQHF | TGTGCCAGCGTTCGGGATAGCAATCAGCCCCAGCATTTT
TRBJ1-5 | NA | TRBV6-2/TRBV6-3 | NA | CASSYSSLRQPQHF | TGTGCCAGCAGTTACTCTTCCCTTCGGCAGCCCCAGCATTTT
TRBJ2-1 | TRBD2 | TRBV5-1 | NA | CASSLSSGRGNEQFF | TGCGCCAGCAGCTTGTCGAGCGGGAGGGGTAATGAGCAGTTCTTC
TRBJ2-3 | TRBD2 | TRBV6-1 | NA | CASSEGVSGGQDTQYF | TGTGCCAGCAGTGAAGGGGTTAGCGGGGGACAGGATACGCAGTATTTT
TRBJ2-1 | TRBD2 | TRBV28 | NA | CASSLGSSGSDEQFF | TGTGCCAGCAGCCTGGGGTCTAGCGGGAGTGATGAGCAGTTCTTC
TRBJ1-5 | NA | TRBV4-3 | NA | CASSQIRGENQPQHF | TGCGCCAGCAGCCAAATCCGTGGGGAGAACCAGCCCCAGCATTTT
TRBJ2-2 | NA | TRBV7-6 | NA | CASSPTGELFF | TGTGCCAGCAGCCCAACCGGGGAGCTGTTTTTT
TRBJ1-1 | TRBD1 | TRBV4-1 | NA | CASSQEQGAWTEAFF | TGCGCCAGCAGCCAAGAGCAGGGGGCATGGACTGAAGCTTTCTTT
TRBJ1-1 | NA | TRBV4-3 | NA | CASPPEWGVALLEAFF | TGCGCCAGCCCCCCCGAATGGGGGGTGGCCTTACTTGAAGCTTTCTTT
TRBJ1-3 | NA | TRBV28 | NA | CASSLRGLHRAGNTIYF | TGTGCCAGCAGTTTGAGAGGTTTACACAGGGCAGGAAACACCATATATTTT
TRBJ2-4 | TRBD2 | TRBV7-2 | NA | CASRPLAGGKNIQYF | TGTGCCAGCAGACCACTAGCGGGGGGCAAAAACATTCAGTACTTC
TRBJ1-1 | NA | TRBV18 | NA | CASSPTQVMNTEAFF | TGTGCCAGCTCGCCAACACAGGTAATGAACACTGAAGCTTTCTTT
TRBJ2-3 | TRBD2 | TRBV7-2 | NA | CASSLSGGAGTDTQYF | TGTGCCAGCAGCCTTAGCGGGGGGGCCGGCACAGATACGCAGTATTTT
TRBJ1-2 | TRBD1 | TRBV7-9 | NA | CASSLGQGWGYTF | TGTGCCAGCAGCTTAGGACAGGGCTGGGGCTACACCTTC
TRBJ1-1 | NA | TRBV4-3 | NA | CASRWSFPEAFF | TGCGCCAGCAGGTGGAGTTTTCCTGAAGCTTTCTTT
TRBJ1-5 | TRBD1 | TRBV19 | NA | CASSEGQGAISNQPQHF | TGTGCCAGTAGTGAAGGGCAGGGGGCGATTAGCAATCAGCCCCAGCATTTT
TRBJ2-1 | NA | TRBV7-8 | NA | CASSLELNPYNEQFF | TGTGCCAGCAGCTTAGAACTTAATCCTTACAATGAGCAGTTCTTC
TRBJ1-6 | TRBD1 | TRBV7-2 | NA | CASSPLTGTFGSPLHF | TGTGCCAGCAGCCCCTTGACAGGGACTTTTGGGTCACCCCTCCACTTT
TRBJ1-2 | NA | TRBV11-2 | NA | CASSRGQYYGYTF | TGTGCCAGCAGCCGAGGGCAGTACTATGGCTACACCTTC
TRBJ2-1 | NA | TRBV5-1 | NA | CASSISGASYNEQFF | TGCGCCAGCAGCATCAGCGGCGCCTCCTACAATGAGCAGTTCTTC
TRBJ1-1 | TRBD1 | TRBV5-8 | NA | CASSLAAGQGSTEAFF | TGTGCCAGCAGCTTGGCCGCAGGACAGGGGAGCACTGAAGCTTTCTTT
TRBJ2-1 | NA | TRBV2 | NA | CATGLYNEQFF | TGTGCCACGGGACTTTACAATGAGCAGTTCTTC
TRBJ1-5 | NA | TRBV23-1 | NA | CASSQSNSTYSNQPQHF | TGCGCCAGCAGTCAATCAAACAGTACATATAGCAATCAGCCCCAGCATTTT
TRBJ2-3 | NA | TRBV30 | once | CAWSAEWGGTDTQYF | TGTGCCTGGAGTGCAGAGTGGGGCGGCACAGATACGCAGTATTTT
TRBJ2-3 | NA | TRBV2 | NA | CASSDTGRASTDTQYF | TGTGCCAGCAGTGATACCGGCAGGGCGAGCACAGATACGCAGTATTTT
TRBJ1-5 | NA | TRBV28 | NA | CASSLRRGMQPQHF | TGCGCCAGCAGTTTACGCAGGGGAATGCAGCCCCAGCATTTT
TRBJ1-5 | NA | TRBV30 | few | CAWRPDSRNQPQHF | TGTGCCTGGAGGCCGGACAGTCGCAATCAGCCCCAGCATTTT
TRBJ2-7 | TRBD2 | TRBV7-2 | NA | CASSLGGTTYEQYF | TGTGCCAGCAGCTTAGGTGGGACTACCTACGAGCAGTACTTC
TRBJ1-2 | TRBD1 | TRBV4-2 | NA | CASSHHGQGERRVYGYTF | TGTGCCAGCAGCCATCATGGCCAGGGGGAGCGTCGGGTCTATGGCTACACCTTC
TRBJ1-2 | NA | TRBV10-3 | once | CAISETKLGGRGYTF | TGTGCCATCAGTGAGACGAAACTTGGCGGTCGGGGCTACACCTTC
TRBJ2-5 | TRBD1 | TRBV30 | NA | CAWSVGTGGQETQYF | TGTGCCTGGAGTGTAGGTACAGGGGGACAAGAGACCCAGTACTTC
TRBJ2-5 | NA | TRBV5-6 | NA | CASSLRQGGGGQETQYF | TGTGCCAGCAGCCTTAGACAGGGAGGAGGCGGCCAAGAGACCCAGTACTTC
TRBJ2-7 | TRBD1 | TRBV5-1 | few | CASSFRTGENEQYF | TGCGCCAGCAGCTTTAGGACAGGGGAGAACGAGCAGTACTTC
TRBJ2-2 | NA | TRBV5-1 | NA | CASSLGLDSTGELFF | TGCGCCAGCAGCTTGGGGCTAGATAGCACCGGGGAGCTGTTTTTT
TRBJ2-5 | TRBD1 | TRBV5-4 | NA | CASSLGGGLQETQYF | TGTGCCAGCAGCTTGGGAGGGGGCCTTCAAGAGACCCAGTACTTC
TRBJ2-7 | NA | TRBV5-4 | NA | CASSPEGGATYEQYF | TGTGCCAGCAGTCCCGAGGGGGGGGCTACCTACGAGCAGTACTTC
TRBJ1-5 | NA | TRBV19 | many | CASSKLGGSQPQHF | TGTGCCAGTAGTAAACTCGGGGGATCCCAGCCCCAGCATTTT
TRBJ1-1 | NA | TRBV5-4 | few | CASSSGLNTEAFF | TGTGCCAGCAGCTCGGGTCTGAACACTGAAGCTTTCTTT
TRBJ2-1 | NA | TRBV4-2 | NA | CASRETVSTPSYSYNEQFF | TGTGCCAGCAGAGAAACAGTCTCTACCCCCTCCTACTCCTACAATGAGCAGTTCTTC
TRBJ2-1 | TRBD1 | TRBV4-3 | NA | CASSPGTASNEQFF | TGCGCCAGCAGCCCCGGGACAGCGAGCAATGAGCAGTTCTTC
TRBJ2-5 | NA | TRBV7-9 | NA | CASSLGGQETQYF | TGTGCCAGCAGCTTAGGCGGGCAAGAGACCCAGTACTTC
TRBJ2-6 | NA | TRBV5-8 | NA | CASSLFSGGHSGANVLTF | TGTGCCAGCAGCCTCTTCAGTGGGGGCCACTCTGGGGCCAACGTCCTGACTTTC